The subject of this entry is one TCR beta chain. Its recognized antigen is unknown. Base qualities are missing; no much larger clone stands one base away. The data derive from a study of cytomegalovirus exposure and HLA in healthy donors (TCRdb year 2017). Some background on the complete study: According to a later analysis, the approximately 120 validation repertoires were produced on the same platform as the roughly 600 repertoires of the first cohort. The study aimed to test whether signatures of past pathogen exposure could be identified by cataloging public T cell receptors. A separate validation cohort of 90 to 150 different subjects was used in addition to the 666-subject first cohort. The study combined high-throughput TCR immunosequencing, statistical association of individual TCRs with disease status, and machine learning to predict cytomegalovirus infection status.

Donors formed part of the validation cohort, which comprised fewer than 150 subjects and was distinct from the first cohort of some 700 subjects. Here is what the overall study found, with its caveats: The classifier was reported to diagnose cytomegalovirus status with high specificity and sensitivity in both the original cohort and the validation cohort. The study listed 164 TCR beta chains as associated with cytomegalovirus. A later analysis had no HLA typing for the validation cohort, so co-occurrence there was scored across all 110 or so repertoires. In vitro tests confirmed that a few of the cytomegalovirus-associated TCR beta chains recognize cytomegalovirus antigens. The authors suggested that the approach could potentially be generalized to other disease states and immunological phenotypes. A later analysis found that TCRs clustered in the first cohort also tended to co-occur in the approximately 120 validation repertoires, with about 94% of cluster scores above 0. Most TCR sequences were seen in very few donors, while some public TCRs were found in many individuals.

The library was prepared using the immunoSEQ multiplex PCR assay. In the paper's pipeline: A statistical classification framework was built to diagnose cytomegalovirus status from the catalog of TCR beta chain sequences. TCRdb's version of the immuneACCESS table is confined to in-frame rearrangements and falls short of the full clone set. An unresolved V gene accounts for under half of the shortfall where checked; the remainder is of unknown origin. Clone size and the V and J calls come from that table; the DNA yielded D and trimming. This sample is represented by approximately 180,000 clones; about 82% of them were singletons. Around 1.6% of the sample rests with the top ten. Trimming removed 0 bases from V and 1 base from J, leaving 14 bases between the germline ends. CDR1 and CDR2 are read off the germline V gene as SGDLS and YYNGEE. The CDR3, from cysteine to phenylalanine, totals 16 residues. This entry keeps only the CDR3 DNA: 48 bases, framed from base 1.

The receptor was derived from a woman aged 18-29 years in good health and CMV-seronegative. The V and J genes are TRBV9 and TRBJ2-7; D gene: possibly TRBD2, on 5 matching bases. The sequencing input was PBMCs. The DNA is TGTGCCAGCAGCGTAGGAGGAGGTTCCCTTTCCTACGAGCAGTACTTC. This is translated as CASSVGGGSLSYEQYF.